This T cell receptor beta chain was captured by sequencing in a study of blood T cell repertoires in COVID-19. About the study: Italy, Spain and the United States were the sources of the convalescent and acute COVID-19 samples.

Per the original data handling: Cell counts per sample came from amplifying reference gene primers. TCRdb keeps only in-frame clones here, not all; method: immunoSEQ multiplex PCR. The DNA was the basis for D and trimming; V, J and clone size are from that table. The data hold hundreds of thousands of clones, with approximately 89% observed a single time. The study assigned cohorts using participant-reported clinical history. Two negative PCRs, clearance, or symptom resolution had been documented for recovered Cohort 3 donors. The CDR3 loop spans 16 amino acids. The ends were cut back, 4 bases at V and 5 bases at J, with 17 bases in the middle. CDR1 is MDHEN and CDR2 is SYDVKM in the germline V gene.

The sequence was obtained from a woman aged 25 to 39 who had recovered from COVID-19. This sequence joins TRBV28 and TRBJ1-4; D possibly corresponds to TRBD1 (5 bases). Sequenced sample: PBMCs or T cells enriched from blood (not recorded which). The CDR3 DNA sequence: TGTGCCAGCAGTTCCCCCATGCGGGGGACCAATGAAAAACTGTTTTTT. It encodes CASSSPMRGTNEKLFF. Looking up the rest from reference TRBV28 and TRBJ1-4 gives the full variable domain: DVKVTQSSRYLVKRTGEKVFLECVQDMDHENMFWYRQDPGLGLRLIYFSYDVKMKEKGDIPEGYSVSREKKERFSLILESASTNQTSMYLCASSSPMRGTNEKLFFGSGTQLSVL.